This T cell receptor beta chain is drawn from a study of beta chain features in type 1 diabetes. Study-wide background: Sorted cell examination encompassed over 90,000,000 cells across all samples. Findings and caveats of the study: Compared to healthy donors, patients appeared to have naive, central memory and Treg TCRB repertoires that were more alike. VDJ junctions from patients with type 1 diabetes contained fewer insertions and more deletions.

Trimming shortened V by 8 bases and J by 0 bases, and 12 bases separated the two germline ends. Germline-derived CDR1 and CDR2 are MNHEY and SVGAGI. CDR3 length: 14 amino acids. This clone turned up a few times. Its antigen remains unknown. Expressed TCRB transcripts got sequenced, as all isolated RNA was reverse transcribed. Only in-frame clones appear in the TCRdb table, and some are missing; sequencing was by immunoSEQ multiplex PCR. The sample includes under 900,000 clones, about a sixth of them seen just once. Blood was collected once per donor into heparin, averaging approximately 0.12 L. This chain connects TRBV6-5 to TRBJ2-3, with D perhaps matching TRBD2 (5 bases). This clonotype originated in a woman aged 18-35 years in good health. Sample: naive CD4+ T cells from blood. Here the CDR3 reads CASVGLTSTDTQYF. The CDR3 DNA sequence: TGTGCCAGCGTAGGACTGACTAGCACAGATACGCAGTATTTT.